This T cell receptor beta chain was profiled in a study of T cell repertoires in cytomegalovirus infection. In TCRdb, the reads were re-called with MiXCR into one record per CDR3 protein. The sample holds fewer than 200,000 distinct CDR3 sequences, 13% to 15% seen once. This clonotype was counted at least ten times. Antigen specificity is unknown. Study conclusions and caveats: Adding up the frequency of public TCR beta families identified people who carried CMV plus the relevant HLA. In two of eight donors, the top clonotype was HLA-C-restricted CMV-specific.

V dropped 11 bases and J dropped 3 bases, with 17 bases sitting between them. The CDR3 consists of 14 residues. Germline loops: CDR1 MDHEN, CDR2 SYDVKM. The sequence was collected from a human donor in good health (CMV status not recorded). Some clones in this sample may be carry-over from other donors' samples. Sequences were obtained from PBMCs. V usage is TRBV28 and J usage is TRBJ1-5; a weak D match, TRBD1 (6 bases). The CDR3 DNA is TGTGCCGGAGGGGAGACAGGTTACAATCAGCCCCAGCATTTT. Amino acid sequence: CAGGETGYNQPQHF.